The 13 T cell receptor beta chains given below trace back to one sample, sequenced in a study of blood T cell repertoires in COVID-19. Sequencing was performed with immunoSEQ multiplex PCR; in TCRdb, only in-frame clones are kept and a portion is missing. The sample consists of about 100,000 clones, over 85% of them appearing once. Material: peripheral blood. The receptors were gathered from a woman in her 50s with COVID-19, enrolled during active disease.

DNA for the CDR3: TGTGCCAGTAGTAGTAAGACGGAACTCGGGGGCTACACCTTC. It specifies CASSSKTELGGYTF. The chain links TRBV19 to TRBJ1-2; no definite D call. The germline V and J ends were trimmed by 4 bases and 8 bases, with 17 bases remaining between them. The CDR3 consists of 14 residues. CDR1 is LNHDA, CDR2 SQIVND, per germline (reference sequence).

V usage is TRBV3-1 (or the pseudogene TRBV3-2) and J usage is TRBJ2-3; 9 bases fit TRBD2. V shed 3 bases, J shed 0 bases, and the junction held 7 bases outside the gene matches. Germline V gene lookup returns CDR1 LGHDT and CDR2 YNNKEL (reference sequence). The CDR3 has 17 residues. CDR3 in amino acids: CASSQTGLALSTDTQYF. As DNA, the CDR3 is TGTGCCAGCAGCCAGACCGGACTAGCGCTTAGCACAGATACGCAGTATTTT.

This clone was counted between two and nine times. The chain joins TRBV14 to TRBJ1-6; D gene ambiguous. Germline V gives CDR1 SGHDN, CDR2 FVKESK. The CDR3 covers 14 residues. With 1 base removed from V and 5 bases from J, the gap between germline ends came to 6 bases. CDR3 nucleotide sequence: TGTGCCAGCAGCCAAGGCCGGGATAATTCACCCCTCCACTTT. Its protein is CASSQGRDNSPLHF.

The chain has TRBV12-5 and TRBJ2-2; TRBD1 matches at 8 bases. CDR1 and CDR2 (germline): LGHNT, FRNRAP. This CDR3 is 17 amino acids long. With V trimmed by 0 bases and J by 5 bases, 8 bases remained unmatched. The CDR3 is CASGLVLRTGTTGELFF. CDR3 bases: TGTGCTAGTGGTTTGGTACTCCGGACAGGGACAACCGGGGAGCTGTTTTTT.

The rearrangement uses TRBV19 and TRBJ2-7; D is possibly TRBD2 (5 bases). The CDR3 consists of 13 residues. Germline CDR1 LNHDA, CDR2 SQIVND (reference sequence). V lost 5 bases to trimming and J lost 6 bases, with 14 bases between them. In DNA, the CDR3 is TGTGCCAGTAGTTTGGGGAGCCCCTTCGAGCAGTACTTC. Translating gives CASSLGSPFEQYF. Based on the CDR3 plus reference TRBV19 and TRBJ2-7, the full variable domain is DGGITQSPKYLFRKEGQNVTLSCEQNLNHDAMYWYRQDPGQGLRLIYYSQIVNDFQKGDIAEGYSVSREKKESFPLTVTSAQKNPTAFYLCASSLGSPFEQYFGPGTRLTVT.

This clone was picked up a small number of times. The rearrangement joins TRBV6-4 to TRBJ2-3; no firm D call. With 6 bases removed from V and 9 bases from J, the gap between germline ends came to 13 bases. CDR1 and CDR2 (germline): MRHNA, SNTAGT. This CDR3 has 12 amino acids. The CDR3 region is CASSGWSGTQYF. In DNA form, the CDR3 reads TGTGCCAGCAGCGGCTGGAGTGGGACGCAGTATTTT.

DNA for the CDR3: TGTGCCAGCAGCGTAGAGGGGGACGGGGATCAGCCCCAGCATTTT. Its translation: CASSVEGDGDQPQHF. The chain couples TRBV9 to TRBJ1-5, with D possibly matching TRBD1 (6 bases). Trimming took off 0 bases at V and 5 bases at J, with 12 bases between the two ends. CDR3 length equals 15 residues. Germline V CDR1 and CDR2: SGDLS, YYNGEE.

This chain uses TRBV21-1 with TRBJ1-5; TRBD1 reflects the table's D call only, with no check against the DNA. TRBV21-1 corresponds to a pseudogene. This CDR3 has 14 residues. CDR3 sequence reads: CASSREGARQPQHF. CDR3 DNA: TGTGCCAGCAGCAGAGAGGGGGCCCGGCAGCCCCAGCATTTT.

The chain joins TRBV12-5 to TRBJ2-7, with a possible D match to TRBD2 (5 bases). The germline gives CDR1 LGHNT, CDR2 FRNRAP. The CDR3 contains 17 residues. Trimming took off 1 base at V and 7 bases at J, with 23 bases between the two ends. The CDR3, as DNA: TGTGCTAGTGGTTTGGGAGCCCCGGCCGGCCTAGGAGGAGAGCAGTACGTC. Translating gives CASGLGAPAGLGGEQYV.

The V call is TRBV19, the J call TRBJ1-5; perhaps TRBD1 as D (5 bases). The CDR3 totals 18 residues. V was cut by 3 bases and J by 0 bases, with 18 bases left in between. Germline assignment: CDR1 LNHDA and CDR2 SQIVND (reference sequence). The CDR3 DNA reads as TGTGCCAGTAGTATGGGGCAGCCCCATTCTTATAGCAATCAGCCCCAGCATTTT. It codes for CASSMGQPHSYSNQPQHF.

The chain recombines TRBV7-8 with TRBJ2-7; tentative D call: TRBD2 (6 bases). Trimming took 5 bases from V and 6 from J, leaving 20 bases between them. This CDR3 contains 15 residues. Germline values: CDR1 SGHVS, CDR2 FQNEAQ. CDR3 loop: CASSLYGQVGGEQYV. Here the CDR3 DNA reads TGTGCCAGCAGCCTATATGGGCAGGTCGGGGGCGAGCAGTACGTC.

The chain is built from TRBV27 and TRBJ2-1, with a possible D match to TRBD2 (5 bases). Trimming took 10 bases from V and 7 from J, leaving 11 bases between them. Germline values: CDR1 MNHEY, CDR2 SMNVEV (reference sequence). This CDR3 is built from 11 residues. CDR3 nucleotides: TGTGCCACACAAACGGGGAATGAGCAGTTCTTC. Its translation is CATQTGNEQFF.

The chain recombines TRBV5-1 with TRBJ1-1; possible D gene TRBD1, 6 bases. Germline CDR1 SGHRS, CDR2 YFSETQ. The ends were cut back, 0 bases at V and 2 bases at J, with 14 bases in the middle. The CDR3 is made up of 16 amino acids. CDR3 residues: CASSLGLGTTNTEAFF. CDR3 DNA: TGCGCCAGCAGCTTGGGGCTTGGGACAACCAACACTGAAGCTTTCTTT.